Here is one T cell receptor (beta chain) with its context. Its specificity is unknown. The data originate from a study of CD8 T cells in Susac syndrome. The study sequenced TCR beta in blood CD8+ and CD4+ T cells. The CDR3 consists of 14 residues. Trimming took off 0 bases at V and 0 bases at J, with 6 bases between the two ends. Random-hexamer reverse transcription was applied to about 0.45 to 1 ug RNA. An immunoSEQ multiplex PCR amplified TCR beta CDR3 over 54 Vbeta and 13 Jbeta. Each CDR3 protein gets one entry after TCRdb re-called the immunoSEQ multiplex PCR reads with MiXCR. There are a few hundred thousand distinct CDR3 sequences in the sample; 75% to 90% occur only once, and 0.12% lies in the top ten. Study findings and constraints: TCR sequencing and HLA analysis covered a relatively small number of individuals.

This TCR was recovered from a human donor with multiple sclerosis. The chain recombines TRBV12-3 or TRBV12-4 with TRBJ2-7; D ambiguous. Material for sequencing was CD8+ T cells from PBMCs. The CDR3 sequence: CASSLARTSYEQYF. The CDR3 DNA follows: TGTGCCAGCAGTTTAGCCAGAACCTCCTACGAGCAGTACTTC.